One and the same sample provided the 27 T cell receptor beta chains below, sequenced in a study of blood T cell repertoires in COVID-19 (dated by TCRdb to 2020 to 2022). The library relied on the immunoSEQ multiplex PCR assay. In TCRdb, the immuneACCESS table is reduced to in-frame sequences with V and J assigned. These tables do not hold every clone; where another copy was compared, an unresolved V gene accounts for under half, and the others remain unexplained. Present in this sample are more than 75,000 clones, roughly nine tenths of which were seen just once. The top ten clonotypes cover 8.3% of the sample. The sample comprised peripheral blood. The receptors shown here come from a man aged 30 to 45 with acute or convalescent COVID-19.

This chain links TRBV11-2 with TRBJ2-1; a weak D match, TRBD2 (5 bases). This CDR3 has 12 residues. Germline CDR1 is SGHAT and CDR2 is FQNNGV. The V gene lost 7 bases and the J gene lost 6 bases, with 10 bases spanning the gap. The CDR3 loop reads CASILGSNEQFF. CDR3 nucleotide sequence: TGTGCCAGCATTCTGGGGAGCAATGAGCAGTTCTTC.

This CDR3 reads CASSQEMNGMQTQYF. As DNA, the CDR3 is TGTGCCAGCAGCCAAGAGATGAACGGGATGCAGACCCAGTACTTC. This chain connects TRBV3-1 (or the pseudogene TRBV3-2) to TRBJ2-5, with D possibly matching TRBD2 (5 bases). Germline-derived CDR1 and CDR2 are LGHDT and YNNKEL (reference sequence). The CDR3 contains 15 residues. V was cut by 0 bases and J by 6 bases, with 14 bases left in between.

V gene TRBV6-5 combines with J gene TRBJ2-1; 11 bases align to TRBD1. CDR3 length equals 15 residues. The J segment lost 2 bases and the V segment lost 4 bases, leaving 1 base of the junction unmatched. In germline, CDR1 is MNHEY, CDR2 SVGAGI. CDR3 DNA sequence: TGTGCCAGCAGTTCGGGACAGGGGGCCTACAATGAGCAGTTCTTC. Amino acid sequence: CASSSGQGAYNEQFF.

The V gene is TRBV28, the J gene TRBJ1-2; TRBD1 might be the D (5 bases). V was cut by 5 bases and J by 4 bases, with 20 bases left in between. From germline, CDR1 is MDHEN and CDR2 SYDVKM. The CDR3 contains 16 residues. CDR3: CASSGSAGDAPYGYTF. The CDR3 DNA reads as TGTGCCAGCAGTGGGAGCGCGGGGGACGCTCCCTATGGCTACACCTTC.

This chain joins TRBV5-6 and TRBJ1-1; D ambiguous. Between the trimmed V and J ends, which lost 0 bases and 4 bases, there was a span of 7 bases. Germline values: CDR1 SGHDT, CDR2 YYEEEE. CDR3 length equals 13 residues. The CDR3 DNA reads as TGTGCCAGCAGCTTGGCGGGAGTCACTGAAGCTTTCTTT. Translated, it gives CASSLAGVTEAFF.

The V gene is TRBV7-9, the J gene TRBJ1-1, with D uncertain. V lost 0 bases and J 1 base, leaving 3 bases between the germline ends. There are 13 residues in the CDR3. Germline CDR1 SEHNR, CDR2 FQNEAQ (reference sequence). This chain's CDR3 is CASSLAANTEAFF. Written as DNA, the CDR3 is TGTGCCAGCAGCTTAGCGGCGAACACTGAAGCTTTCTTT.

This clone was seen a handful of times. The gene calls are TRBV20-1 and TRBJ1-2; D gene uncertain. Trimming stripped 5 bases from V and 2 bases from J, with 6 bases between. The germline V gene has CDR1 DFQATT and CDR2 SNEGSKA (reference sequence). This CDR3 comprises 11 residues. The CDR3 DNA is TGCAGTGCTGCGGAGAACTATGGCTACACCTTC. Translating it yields CSAAENYGYTF.

The chain joins TRBV6-5 to TRBJ2-4, with TRBD1 matching over 10 bases. The V gene's germline CDR1 is MNHEY and CDR2 SVGAGI. This CDR3 spans 13 amino acids. With V trimmed by 6 bases and J by 9 bases, 5 bases remained unmatched. CDR3 region: CASRRDRGSIQYF. As DNA, the CDR3 is TGTGCCAGCAGGAGGGACAGGGGTAGCATTCAGTACTTC.

The chain joins TRBV7-2 to TRBJ2-3; the match to TRBD1 covers 7 bases. Looked up from germline, CDR1 is SGHTA and CDR2 is FQGNSA. The CDR3 loop spans 15 amino acids. Trimming removed 1 base from V and 2 bases from J; junction bases left unmatched: 3. The CDR3 DNA follows: TGTGCCAGCAGCTTAGACAGGGGCCTCACAGATACGCAGTATTTT. Amino acid sequence: CASSLDRGLTDTQYF.

V is TRBV6-1 and J is TRBJ2-2; tentative D call: TRBD1 (5 bases). Trimming stripped 2 bases from V and 1 base from J, with 8 bases between. Per the germline V gene, CDR1 is MNHNS and CDR2 is SASEGT. This CDR3 is 15 amino acids long. The CDR3 DNA reads TGTGCCAGCAGTGAATGGGGCGGGAACACCGGGGAGCTGTTTTTT. It encodes CASSEWGGNTGELFF.

The rearrangement joins TRBV6-5 to TRBJ1-4; TRBD1 agrees at 8 bases. V shed 6 bases and J 2 bases; nucleotides not matched to a gene: 2. CDR3 length: 14 residues. The germline CDR1 and CDR2 sequences are MNHEY and SVGAGI. CDR3 residues: CASRGQVTNEKLFF. As DNA, the CDR3 is TGTGCCAGCAGGGGACAGGTCACTAATGAAAAACTGTTTTTT.

This chain uses TRBV28 with TRBJ2-5, with TRBD2 matching 8 bases. Germline V gene lookup returns CDR1 MDHEN and CDR2 SYDVKM. The CDR3 runs 13 residues. V lost 4 bases to trimming and J lost 3 bases; unmatched junction nucleotides: 1. The CDR3 DNA sequence: TGTGCCAGCAGTTCAGCGGGAGAAGAGACCCAGTACTTC. It yields the protein CASSSAGEETQYF.

This chain uses TRBV5-4 with TRBJ2-2; D uncertain. This CDR3 contains 13 residues. Germline CDR1 is SGHNT and CDR2 is YYREEE (reference sequence). Trimming shortened V by 6 bases and J by 0 bases, and 6 bases separated the two germline ends. CDR3 in amino acids: CASKASNTGELFF. CDR3 DNA: TGTGCCAGCAAAGCGTCGAACACCGGGGAGCTGTTTTTT.

The rearrangement links TRBV5-4 to TRBJ2-7; 8 bases are shared with TRBD1. Germline V gene sequence: CDR1 SGHNT, CDR2 YYREEE (reference sequence). The CDR3 sequence is 14 residues long. J was trimmed by 4 bases and V by 4 bases; bases with no gene match: 7. CDR3 amino acids: CASSRDRGEYEQYF. Here the CDR3 DNA reads TGTGCCAGCAGCCGAGACAGGGGCGAGTACGAGCAGTACTTC.

The chain has TRBV5-5 and TRBJ1-2; D is perhaps TRBD1 (6 bases). From germline, CDR1 is SGHKS and CDR2 YYEKEE (reference sequence). The V end lost 2 bases, the J end lost 4 bases, and 18 bases lay between the germline ends. The CDR3 totals 16 residues. The CDR3 region has the DNA TGTGCCAGCAGCTTTAAGAACAGGGTTGGAATCTATGGCTACACCTTC. As protein: CASSFKNRVGIYGYTF. Supplemented by reference TRBV5-5 and TRBJ1-2, the full variable domain reads DAGVTQSPTHLIKTRGQQVTLRCSPISGHKSVSWYQQVLGQGPQFIFQYYEKEERGRGNFPDRFSARQFPNYSSELNVNALLLGDSALYLCASSFKNRVGIYGYTFGSGTRLTVV.

This clone appeared a single time. Here the CDR3 reads CASSQDSEGGIQYF. The CDR3 nucleotides read TGTGCCAGCAGCCAAGATTCGGAGGGAGGCATTCAGTACTTC. The J gene is TRBJ2-4, the V gene TRBV3-1 (or the pseudogene TRBV3-2); D perhaps matches TRBD2 (6 bases). Germline values: CDR1 LGHDT, CDR2 YNNKEL (reference sequence). CDR3 size: 14 residues. The germline V and J ends were trimmed by 0 bases and 9 bases, with 12 bases remaining between them.

J is TRBJ2-1 and V is TRBV7-3; 10 bases match TRBD2. Germline CDR1 is SGHTA and CDR2 is FQGTGA. The V gene end was trimmed by 1 base and the J gene end by 7 bases; junction bases not matched to a gene: 7. CDR3 length equals 16 residues. The CDR3, as DNA: TGTGCCAGCAGCTTAAACCCTAGCGGGAGAGGGAATGAGCAGTTCTTC. Encoded protein: CASSLNPSGRGNEQFF.

This clone appeared a single time. The CDR3 nucleotides read TGTGCCAGCAGTTACGAGCCGATTAGCAATCAGCCCCAGCATTTT. Protein product: CASSYEPISNQPQHF. The chain joins TRBV6-6 to TRBJ1-5; unclear D gene. Germline CDR1 is MNHNY and CDR2 is SVGAGI (reference sequence). This CDR3 has 15 residues. V lost 2 bases and J 0 bases, leaving 8 bases between the germline ends.

This chain joins TRBV6-5 and TRBJ1-1, with TRBD1 as a possible D gene (5 bases). This CDR3 is 14 amino acids long. V lost 10 bases and J lost 1, with 16 bases in between. CDR1 and CDR2 from the germline V gene are MNHEY and SVGAGI. CDR3 sequence (DNA): TGTGCCATATTGAAGCAGGGATCGAACACTGAAGCTTTCTTT. Protein sequence: CAILKQGSNTEAFF.

J is TRBJ2-3 and V is TRBV5-6, with D maybe TRBD2 (6 bases). V lost 8 bases and J 2 bases, leaving 21 bases between the germline ends. The germline V gene encodes CDR1 SGHDT and CDR2 YYEEEE. This CDR3 is built from 16 residues. This CDR3 is CASLDSGVLVTDTQYF. Written as DNA, the CDR3 is TGTGCCAGTCTCGATTCGGGGGTGCTAGTCACAGATACGCAGTATTTT. The full variable domain, completed using reference TRBV5-6 and TRBJ2-3, is DAGVTQSPTHLIKTRGQQVTLRCSPKSGHDTVSWYQQALGQGPQFIFQYYEEEERQRGNFPDRFSGHQFPNYSSELNVNALLLGDSALYLCASLDSGVLVTDTQYFGPGTRLTVL.

This rearrangement joins TRBV19 to TRBJ1-6; no firm D call. Germline assignment: CDR1 LNHDA and CDR2 SQIVND (reference sequence). V was trimmed by 5 bases and J by 3 bases, leaving 8 bases between them. The CDR3 runs to 14 residues. The CDR3 sequence: CASSPGNYNSPLHF. CDR3 coding DNA: TGTGCCAGTAGTCCCGGGAACTATAATTCACCCCTCCACTTT.

The V call is TRBV7-2, the J call TRBJ2-1; D not certain. Germline-derived CDR1 and CDR2 are SGHTA and FQGNSA. Between the trimmed V and J ends, which lost 0 bases and 5 bases, there was a span of 11 bases. This CDR3 region has 15 residues. CDR3 amino acids: CASSLALSLDNEQFF. CDR3 coding DNA: TGTGCCAGCAGCTTAGCCCTCTCACTGGACAATGAGCAGTTCTTC. The complete variable domain, with remaining parts taken from reference TRBV7-2 and TRBJ2-1, reads GAGVSQSPSNKVTEKGKDVELRCDPISGHTALYWYRQSLGQGLEFLIYFQGNSAPDKSGLPSDRFSAERTGGSVSTLTIQRTQQEDSAVYLCASSLALSLDNEQFFGPGTRLTVL.

This clone was observed once. CDR3: CASSLYGTGSNEQYF. As DNA, the CDR3 is TGTGCCAGCAGCTTATATGGGACAGGGTCAAACGAGCAGTACTTC. The chain recombines TRBV11-2 with TRBJ2-7, with 9 bases lining up with TRBD1. Germline CDR1 SGHAT, CDR2 FQNNGV. This CDR3 is built from 15 residues. Trimming cost V 2 bases and J 5 bases; bases outside gene matches: 7.

V gene TRBV6-4 combines with J gene TRBJ2-2; D not certain. This CDR3 contains 13 residues. CDR1 is MRHNA, CDR2 SNTAGT, per germline. V gave up 0 bases and J gave up 6 bases, with 5 bases separating them. CDR3 DNA sequence: TGTGCCAGCAGTGACTCCCCATCCGGGGAGCTGTTTTTT. This translates into CASSDSPSGELFF.

This clone has only a few counts. One end of the junction does not line up with germline, which may come from a read error. CDR3 DNA sequence: TGTGCCAGCAGCCCCGCGGGGGGGCGGAGGGGTAGCTTC. Protein sequence: CASSPAGGRRGSF. The rearrangement joins TRBV3-1 (or the pseudogene TRBV3-2) to TRBJ2-7, with 9 bases that match TRBD2. The length of the CDR3 is 13 residues. Germline values: CDR1 LGHDT, CDR2 YNNKEL (reference sequence).

This chain uses TRBV27 with TRBJ1-5; D is ambiguous. V lost 5 bases and J lost 0, with 5 bases in between. Germline V gene data show CDR1 as MNHEY and CDR2 as SMNVEV (reference sequence). This CDR3 region has 13 residues. The CDR3 coding sequence is TGTGCCAGCAGTCCTTATAGCAATCAGCCCCAGCATTTT. It codes for CASSPYSNQPQHF.

CDR3 nucleotide sequence: TGTGCCAGCAGTTTCCAGGGCGCTGGGGAGCTGTTTTTT. It is translated as CASSFQGAGELFF. This chain uses TRBV28 with TRBJ2-2; the D gene is possibly TRBD1 (5 bases). CDR3 length: 13 amino acids. Germline V CDR1 and CDR2: MDHEN, SYDVKM. The ends were cut back, 3 bases at V and 8 bases at J, with 10 bases in the middle.